These 25 T cell receptor beta chains were all obtained from the same sample, sequenced in a study of blood T cell repertoires in COVID-19. The repertoire was sequenced with immunoSEQ multiplex PCR; TCRdb's copy has only in-frame clones and lacks some. The table records tens of thousands of clones, about 92% of them present only once. The sequenced material came from peripheral blood. Every receptor here comes from a human donor in a cohort sampled during active COVID-19.

The chain links TRBV3-1 (or the pseudogene TRBV3-2) to TRBJ1-2, with a weak D call TRBD1 (5 bases). V dropped 3 bases and J dropped 4 bases, with 12 bases sitting between them. The CDR3 consists of 14 residues. Per germline, CDR1 LGHDT and CDR2 YNNKEL (reference sequence). In DNA form, the CDR3 reads TGTGCCAGCAGCCAGGCGGCGACAGTCTATGGCTACACCTTC. It yields the protein CASSQAATVYGYTF.

The J gene is TRBJ1-1, the V gene TRBV6-4; 11 bases are shared with TRBD1. CDR1 MRHNA and CDR2 SNTAGT come from the germline V gene. The trim removed 6 bases at V and 0 bases at J, leaving 12 bases unmatched. The CDR3 totals 18 residues. The CDR3 DNA reads TGTGCCAGCAGCAAAACGGGACAGGGGGGCCAAATGAACACTGAAGCTTTCTTT. This translates into CASSKTGQGGQMNTEAFF.

The chain is built from TRBV7-9 and TRBJ1-2, with 9 nucleotides matching TRBD1. V dropped 5 bases and J dropped 8; count of bases not matched to a gene: 12. CDR3 size: 15 residues. Germline V gene lookup returns CDR1 SEHNR and CDR2 FQNEAQ (reference sequence). CDR3 in amino acids: CASSRTVTGQGGYTF. The CDR3 DNA reads as TGTGCCAGCAGCCGAACGGTTACGGGACAGGGCGGCTACACCTTC. The variable domain in full, completed from reference TRBV7-9 and TRBJ1-2, reads DTGVSQNPRHKITKRGQNVTFRCDPISEHNRLYWYRQTLGQGPEFLTYFQNEAQLEKSRLLSDRFSAERPKGSFSTLEIQRTEQGDSAMYLCASSRTVTGQGGYTFGSGTRLTVV.

The chain uses TRBV2 and TRBJ2-1; D is possibly TRBD1 (6 bases). There are 13 residues in the CDR3. The V gene's germline CDR1 is SNHLY and CDR2 FYNNEI. Trimming pared 5 bases from V and 3 bases from J, leaving 8 bases between. The DNA of the CDR3 is TGTGCCAGCAGTCCGGACAGCTACAATGAGCAGTTCTTC. This encodes CASSPDSYNEQFF.

The rearrangement joins TRBV18 to TRBJ2-1; D possibly corresponds to TRBD2 (6 bases). In germline, CDR1 is KGHSH, CDR2 LQKENI. The CDR3 has 13 amino acids. V was shortened by 0 bases and J by 10 bases, with 10 bases between the two germline ends. The CDR3 region has the DNA TGTGCCAGCTCACCACCGGCGGGGTTAGAGCAGTTCTTC. Translating it yields CASSPPAGLEQFF.

V gene TRBV9 combines with J gene TRBJ1-5; D gene ambiguous. Per the germline V gene, CDR1 is SGDLS and CDR2 is YYNGEE. Trimming stripped 4 bases from V and 1 base from J, with 9 bases between. There are 14 residues in the CDR3. Here the CDR3 DNA reads TGTGCCAGCAGCAGAGGGCCCAGCAATCAGCCCCAGCATTTT. Residues: CASSRGPSNQPQHF.

The rearrangement joins TRBV3-1 (or the pseudogene TRBV3-2) to TRBJ2-7; D possibly corresponds to TRBD2 (5 bases). Germline CDR1 LGHDT, CDR2 YNNKEL (reference sequence). This CDR3 comprises 14 residues. Between the trimmed V and J ends, which lost 0 bases and 3 bases, there was a span of 9 bases. The DNA of the CDR3 is TGTGCCAGCAGCCAAGAGGGGAGCCACTACGAGCAGTACTTC. It yields the protein CASSQEGSHYEQYF.

This sequence joins TRBV3-1 (or the pseudogene TRBV3-2) and TRBJ2-1; tentatively, D is TRBD2 (6 bases). Germline loops: CDR1 LGHDT, CDR2 YNNKEL (reference sequence). Between the trimmed V and J ends, which lost 3 bases and 12 bases, there was a span of 12 bases. CDR3 length: 12 amino acids. For the CDR3, the DNA is TGTGCCAGCAGCCAGAGGGACGGGGGGCAGTTCTTC. Its translation is CASSQRDGGQFF.

The CDR3 protein is CASSGGQVNEKLFF. The DNA for the CDR3 is TGTGCCAGCAGTGGGGGACAGGTTAATGAAAAACTGTTTTTT. The chain is built from TRBV25-1 and TRBJ1-4; 8 positions match TRBD1. This CDR3 spans 14 amino acids. CDR1 and CDR2 from the germline V gene are MGHDK and SYGVNS. Trimming removed 4 bases from V and 4 bases from J; junction bases left unmatched: 2.

The V call is TRBV19, the J call TRBJ2-1; 9 nucleotides line up with TRBD1. After removal of 7 bases from V and 8 bases from J, the junction contained 9 bases not matched to a gene. The CDR3 length is 14 residues. The germline CDR1 and CDR2 sequences are LNHDA and SQIVND (reference sequence). CDR3 amino acids: CASIQTGGIHEQFF. The CDR3 coding sequence is TGTGCCAGTATCCAGACAGGGGGGATCCATGAGCAGTTCTTC.

In this sample, this clone turned up a few times. The V call is TRBV6-1, the J call TRBJ1-2; 7 bases line up with TRBD1. The germline V gene encodes CDR1 MNHNS and CDR2 SASEGT. CDR3 size: 13 residues. The ends lost 2 bases at V and 4 bases at J; junction bases unmatched: 1. The CDR3: CASSERDSYGYTF. The CDR3 DNA is TGTGCCAGCAGTGAAAGGGACAGCTATGGCTACACCTTC.

The gene calls are TRBV19 and TRBJ2-5; a weak D match, TRBD1 (6 bases). The CDR3 covers 16 residues. V was cut by 1 base and J by 6 bases, with 18 bases left in between. The germline CDR1 and CDR2 sequences are LNHDA and SQIVND (reference sequence). The CDR3 protein is CASSIADRRVGKTQYF. In DNA, the CDR3 is TGTGCCAGTAGTATAGCAGACAGGAGAGTTGGAAAGACCCAGTACTTC.

The V call is TRBV2, the J call TRBJ1-5; D ambiguous. Trimming stripped 7 bases from V and 2 bases from J, with 12 bases between. From germline, CDR1 is SNHLY and CDR2 FYNNEI. CDR3 size: 14 residues. The CDR3 spells CASKEGWGNQPQHF. Here the CDR3 DNA reads TGTGCCAGCAAGGAGGGTTGGGGCAATCAGCCCCAGCATTTT.

V and J are TRBV6-5 and TRBJ2-2; a possible D gene is TRBD1 (5 bases). The germline V gene has CDR1 MNHEY and CDR2 SVGAGI. V dropped 4 bases and J dropped 7 bases, with 19 bases sitting between them. This CDR3 region has 16 residues. CDR3: CASSSQGGSSGGELFF. In nucleotides, the CDR3 is TGTGCCAGCAGTTCCCAGGGCGGTAGTTCTGGCGGGGAGCTGTTTTTT.

This chain links TRBV28 with TRBJ2-3; 11 nucleotides align to TRBD2. The CDR3 has 16 amino acids. J lost 6 bases, V lost 5 bases, and 10 bases had no gene match. Germline V gene sequence: CDR1 MDHEN, CDR2 SYDVKM. Here the CDR3 reads CASSIHSGRADDTQYF. The CDR3 bases are TGTGCCAGCAGTATACATAGCGGGAGGGCGGATGATACGCAGTATTTT. The full variable domain, with the rest looked up from reference TRBV28 and TRBJ2-3, is DVKVTQSSRYLVKRTGEKVFLECVQDMDHENMFWYRQDPGLGLRLIYFSYDVKMKEKGDIPEGYSVSREKKERFSLILESASTNQTSMYLCASSIHSGRADDTQYFGPGTRLTVL.

The sample holds a few counts of this clone. The J gene is TRBJ1-1, the V gene TRBV21-1. TRBV21-1 represents a pseudogene. The CDR3 consists of 14 residues. The CDR3 bases are TGTGCCAGCAGCAAAGGAGCTCTATACACTGAAGCTTTCTTT. It encodes CASSKGALYTEAFF.

The chain is built from TRBV9 and TRBJ2-1; unclear D gene. This CDR3 comprises 15 residues. V gave up 4 bases and J gave up 0 bases, with 11 bases separating them. CDR1 SGDLS and CDR2 YYNGEE come from the germline V gene. The CDR3 DNA reads TGTGCCAGCAGCCCCTCCTTTAGCTCCTACAATGAGCAGTTCTTC. Protein sequence: CASSPSFSSYNEQFF.

The V and J genes are TRBV9 and TRBJ2-2; 10 bases agree with TRBD2. From germline, CDR1 is SGDLS and CDR2 YYNGEE. J gave up 0 bases and V 3 bases, and 2 bases lay outside the gene matches. The CDR3 is 16 residues long. The CDR3 nucleotides read TGTGCCAGCAGCGCACTAGCGGGGACGAACACCGGGGAGCTGTTTTTT. This gives the protein CASSALAGTNTGELFF.

This rearrangement joins TRBV9 to TRBJ1-4; a weak D match, TRBD1 (6 bases). The CDR3 has 15 residues. Germline values: CDR1 SGDLS, CDR2 YYNGEE. V was trimmed by 3 bases and J by 5 bases, leaving 14 bases between them. CDR3 sequence: CASSGIGQQNEKLFF. The CDR3, as DNA: TGTGCCAGCAGCGGGATAGGACAGCAGAATGAAAAACTGTTTTTT. Full variable domain (remainder filled in from reference TRBV9 and TRBJ1-4): DSGVTQTPKHLITATGQRVTLRCSPRSGDLSVYWYQQSLDQGLQFLIQYYNGEERAKGNILERFSAQQFPDLHSELNLSSLELGDSALYFCASSGIGQQNEKLFFGSGTQLSVL.

The V gene is TRBV5-1, the J gene TRBJ1-1; 11 bases line up with TRBD1. The trim removed 4 bases at V and 4 bases at J, leaving 6 bases unmatched. CDR3 length: 15 residues. CDR1 and CDR2 (germline): SGHRS, YFSETQ. Written as DNA, the CDR3 is TGCGCCAGCAGCAAAGAGGACAGGGGGCTCACTGAAGCTTTCTTT. It translates to CASSKEDRGLTEAFF.

The chain carries TRBV30 and TRBJ1-2; maybe TRBD1 (6 bases). V was pared by 3 bases and J by 1 base, with 12 bases between. The CDR3 contains 14 residues. Looked up from germline, CDR1 is GTSNPN and CDR2 is SVGIG (reference sequence). The DNA of the CDR3 is TGTGCCTGGAGCCGACTCAGGGGTAACTATGGCTACACCTTC. Its protein product is CAWSRLRGNYGYTF.

Only a few counts were recorded for this clone. The V gene is TRBV7-9, the J gene TRBJ1-6; 12 bases align to TRBD1. Trimming removed 5 bases from V and 6 bases from J; junction bases left unmatched: 5. This CDR3 comprises 16 residues. Germline CDR1 is SEHNR and CDR2 is FQNEAQ (reference sequence). The CDR3 loop is CASSLGTGGSNSPLHF. The CDR3, as DNA: TGTGCCAGCAGCCTCGGGACAGGGGGCTCTAATTCACCCCTCCACTTT.

The rearrangement links TRBV27 to TRBJ2-6; D gene ambiguous. V was clipped by 5 bases and J by 0 bases, with 5 bases between them. The CDR3 spans 14 residues. Germline CDR1 MNHEY, CDR2 SMNVEV (reference sequence). The CDR3 region has the DNA TGTGCCAGCAGTATTAGCTCTGGGGCCAACGTCCTGACTTTC. The encoded protein is CASSISSGANVLTF.

The chain combines TRBV19 with TRBJ1-5; D is perhaps TRBD1 (5 bases). Germline-derived CDR1 and CDR2 are LNHDA and SQIVND (reference sequence). Trimming left V 3 bases short and J 3 bases short, with 15 bases between. This CDR3 region has 16 residues. The CDR3 DNA reads TGTGCCAGTAGTATTCACCCGGGACTCCCCAATCAGCCCCAGCATTTT. Protein sequence: CASSIHPGLPNQPQHF. The full variable domain, completed using reference TRBV19 and TRBJ1-5, is DGGITQSPKYLFRKEGQNVTLSCEQNLNHDAMYWYRQDPGQGLRLIYYSQIVNDFQKGDIAEGYSVSREKKESFPLTVTSAQKNPTAFYLCASSIHPGLPNQPQHFGDGTRLSIL.

This clone was observed a handful of times. The V and J genes are TRBV11-2 and TRBJ2-2; 7 positions match TRBD2. The ends lost 5 bases at V and 4 bases at J; junction bases unmatched: 7. CDR1 and CDR2 from the germline V gene are SGHAT and FQNNGV. CDR3 length: 15 amino acids. The chain's CDR3 is CASSSYGRGTGELFF. DNA for the CDR3: TGTGCCAGCAGCAGCTATGGGAGGGGCACCGGGGAGCTGTTTTTT.